The 30 T cell receptor beta chains below were found in one sample sequenced in a study of regulatory T cells in long-lasting Graves disease. Libraries of TCR beta came from iRepertoire HTBI primers plus Arm-PCR of CDR3 regions. TCRdb used MiXCR to reprocess the multiplex PCR reads, holding one entry per CDR3 protein. Of about 470,000 distinct CDR3 sequences listed, roughly a fifth are singletons. Time point denoted: persistent/refractory GD, antithyroid drugs over 5 years with positive TRAb. Extracted RNA from PBMCs served as the source of the TCR library. The sequenced sample was peripheral blood mononuclear cells (PBMCs), obtained when the disease was refractory, from a patient treated with antithyroid drugs. All receptors come from a female donor with Graves disease.

The V and J genes are TRBV6-2 or TRBV6-3 and TRBJ2-3, with D perhaps given as TRBD1 or TRBD2 (5 bases each). V was trimmed by 4 bases and J by 3 bases, leaving 11 bases between them. The CDR3 covers 14 residues. Looked up from germline, CDR1 is MNHEY and CDR2 is SVGEGT. The CDR3 bases are TGTGCCAGCAGTTGGGGGAAGGGTACAGATACGCAGTATTTT. Amino acids: CASSWGKGTDTQYF.

The chain employs TRBV4-1 and TRBJ2-7, with TRBD1 identical over 7 bases. Germline lookup yields CDR1 MGHRA and CDR2 YSYEKL. CDR3 length: 17 residues. V lost 0 bases, J lost 2 bases, and 10 bases stayed unmatched. CDR3 sequence (DNA): TGCGCCAGCAGCCAAGACCCCACAGGGACAGCTGCCTACGAGCAGTACTTC. It is translated as CASSQDPTGTAAYEQYF.

This clonotype was picked up a small number of times. This rearrangement joins TRBV10-3 to TRBJ1-6; D might be TRBD1 (6 bases). CDR3 length: 15 amino acids. V was pared by 2 bases and J by 7 bases, with 12 bases between. Germline CDR1 and CDR2: ENHRY and SYGVKD. This CDR3 reads CAISENSRGNSPLHF. CDR3 DNA sequence: TGTGCCATCAGTGAGAATAGCAGGGGAAATTCACCCCTCCACTTT.

This clonotype appeared many times. CDR3 DNA sequence: TGTGCCATCAGGAGCAGTGTGAACACTGAAGCTTTCTTT. It translates to CAIRSSVNTEAFF. The chain joins TRBV10-3 to TRBJ1-1; D call uncertain. V lost 6 bases, J lost 0 bases, and 8 bases lay in between. The CDR3 covers 13 residues. The V gene's germline CDR1 is ENHRY and CDR2 SYGVKD.

This clonotype was recorded a few times. V gene TRBV12-3 or TRBV12-4 combines with J gene TRBJ2-1, with 14 positions matching TRBD2. The CDR3 is made up of 16 amino acids. V dropped 5 bases and J dropped 4; count of bases not matched to a gene: 4. CDR3 sequence reads: CASSGGTSGRYNEQFF. The CDR3 coding sequence is TGTGCCAGCAGTGGGGGGACTAGCGGGAGATACAATGAGCAGTTCTTC.

The chain employs TRBV6-1 and TRBJ1-5; 7 bases are shared with TRBD1. The ends lost 6 bases at V and 0 bases at J; junction bases unmatched: 11. Germline V gene sequence: CDR1 MNHNS, CDR2 SASEGT. CDR3 length: 17 amino acids. The CDR3 region has the DNA TGTGCCAGCAGGACCCGTCCCCGGGACAGTAGCAATCAGCCCCAGCATTTT. This translates into CASRTRPRDSSNQPQHF.

This clonotype was counted ten times or more. The genes are TRBV28 and TRBJ1-2; tentative D call: TRBD1 (5 bases). The germline V gene encodes CDR1 MDHEN and CDR2 SYDVKM. With 6 bases removed from V and 10 bases from J, the gap between germline ends came to 12 bases. The CDR3 contains 11 residues. The CDR3 DNA is TGTGCCAGCAGCCTTCAGGGCCCCTACACCTTC. This sequence encodes CASSLQGPYTF.

The chain combines TRBV24-1 with TRBJ1-5; possible D gene TRBD1, 5 bases. The length of the CDR3 is 16 residues. Germline CDR1 is KGHDR and CDR2 is SFDVKD. V gave up 3 bases and J gave up 0 bases, with 11 bases separating them. The CDR3 loop is CATSDARGNSNQPQHF. CDR3 nucleotides: TGTGCCACCAGTGATGCCCGGGGGAATAGCAATCAGCCCCAGCATTTT.

This clonotype was detected ten times or more. The gene calls are TRBV29-1 and TRBJ1-2, with 8 bases identical to TRBD1. J gave up 4 bases and V 7 bases, and 8 bases lay outside the gene matches. Germline V gene lookup returns CDR1 SQVTM and CDR2 ANQGSEA. This CDR3 region has 13 residues. As DNA, the CDR3 is TGCAGCGCATGGACAGGGAAAGGCTATGGCTACACCTTC. Its translation is CSAWTGKGYGYTF.

CDR3 coding DNA: TGCGCCAGCAGCCAAGAGGGAGGGAATTCACCCCTCCACTTT. Translated, it gives CASSQEGGNSPLHF. This chain connects TRBV4-1 to TRBJ1-6; D not resolved. Germline CDR1 reads MGHRA; CDR2 reads YSYEKL. V lost 0 bases and J 7 bases, leaving 7 bases between the germline ends. The CDR3 consists of 14 residues.

This clonotype has at least ten counts. The chain carries TRBV28 and TRBJ2-5, with TRBD1 identical over 10 bases. The CDR3 contains 20 residues. Looked up from germline, CDR1 is MDHEN and CDR2 is SYDVKM. J was trimmed by 1 base and V by 3 bases; bases with no gene match: 17. In DNA form, the CDR3 reads TGTGCCAGCAGTTTCCCCCGGACAGGGGGTTTCACTAGCGGCCAAGAGACCCAGTACTTC. Encoded protein: CASSFPRTGGFTSGQETQYF.

The J gene is TRBJ1-6, the V gene TRBV7-9, with unresolved D. The CDR3 loop spans 12 amino acids. Germline CDR1 reads SEHNR; CDR2 reads FQNEAQ (reference sequence). V was cut by 5 bases and J by 10 bases, with 9 bases left in between. CDR3 DNA sequence: TGTGCCAGCAGCCTACCGGGCTCACCCCTCCACTTT. The encoded protein is CASSLPGSPLHF. The full variable domain, rest sourced from reference TRBV7-9 and TRBJ1-6, is DTGVSQNPRHKITKRGQNVTFRCDPISEHNRLYWYRQTLGQGPEFLTYFQNEAQLEKSRLLSDRFSAERPKGSFSTLEIQRTEQGDSAMYLCASSLPGSPLHFGNGTRLTVT.

This clonotype was recorded at least ten times. This rearrangement joins TRBV28 to TRBJ2-7; 9 nucleotides align to TRBD1. J lost 5 bases, V lost 8 bases, and 22 bases had no gene match. This CDR3 contains 18 residues. Germline V CDR1 and CDR2: MDHEN, SYDVKM. The CDR3 is CASSTRTGAIGWRHEQYF. In DNA form, the CDR3 reads TGTGCCAGCTCAACTCGGACAGGGGCTATCGGATGGAGGCACGAGCAGTACTTC.

The sample holds many counts of this clonotype. The J gene is TRBJ2-7, the V gene TRBV28; weak D call: TRBD2 (6 bases). The length of the CDR3 is 15 residues. Trimming pared 2 bases from V and 5 bases from J, leaving 16 bases between. CDR1 and CDR2 (germline): MDHEN, SYDVKM. CDR3 DNA: TGTGCCAGCAGTTTAGTAGGAGGGGATGAAAACGAGCAGTACTTC. Protein: CASSLVGGDENEQYF.

The chain is built from TRBV27 and TRBJ2-1, with D possibly being TRBD1 or TRBD2 (5 bases each). The CDR3 sequence is 12 residues long. The V gene lost 6 bases and the J gene lost 6 bases, with 9 bases spanning the gap. Germline loops: CDR1 MNHEY, CDR2 SMNVEV (reference sequence). The CDR3 sequence: CASRVGGNEQFF. The CDR3, as DNA: TGTGCCAGCAGAGTTGGGGGCAATGAGCAGTTCTTC.

The rearrangement links TRBV27 to TRBJ1-1, with 9 bases fitting TRBD1. In germline, CDR1 is MNHEY, CDR2 SMNVEV (reference sequence). V was clipped by 5 bases and J by 1 base; unmatched bases: 8. The CDR3 totals 16 residues. This chain's CDR3 is CASSGQGTYWNTEAFF. The CDR3 region has the DNA TGTGCCAGCAGTGGACAGGGGACCTACTGGAACACTGAAGCTTTCTTT.

In this sample, this clonotype turned up a few times. The chain combines TRBV28 with TRBJ2-7, with D perhaps TRBD1 (7 bases). This CDR3 comprises 15 residues. V dropped 2 bases and J dropped 3 bases, with 14 bases sitting between them. Germline CDR1 reads MDHEN; CDR2 reads SYDVKM. For the CDR3, the DNA is TGTGCCAGCAGTTTAATCCAGGGGGGAATCTACGAGCAGTACTTC. This encodes CASSLIQGGIYEQYF. The variable domain in full, completed from reference TRBV28 and TRBJ2-7, reads DVKVTQSSRYLVKRTGEKVFLECVQDMDHENMFWYRQDPGLGLRLIYFSYDVKMKEKGDIPEGYSVSREKKERFSLILESASTNQTSMYLCASSLIQGGIYEQYFGPGTRLTVT.

This clonotype was seen a handful of times. The chain combines TRBV5-1 with TRBJ2-7; TRBD1 is a possible D gene (5 bases). The V gene lost 3 bases and the J gene lost 5 bases, with 18 bases spanning the gap. The CDR3 is 15 residues long. Looked up from germline, CDR1 is SGHRS and CDR2 is YFSETQ. The CDR3 here is CASSWTGVRGDEQYF. The DNA of the CDR3 is TGCGCCAGCAGCTGGACCGGCGTAAGGGGCGACGAGCAGTACTTC.

This chain uses TRBV12-3 or TRBV12-4 with TRBJ2-2; 11 bases are shared with TRBD1. V dropped 8 bases and J dropped 6; count of bases not matched to a gene: 8. The length of the CDR3 is 15 residues. Written as DNA, the CDR3 is TGTGCCAGCGGCTCGGGACAGGGGGTTTCCGGGGAGCTGTTTTTT. It specifies CASGSGQGVSGELFF.

This clonotype has only a few counts. A far larger clone lies a single base away; this is likely a read error. V usage is TRBV27 and J usage is TRBJ1-1; D not resolved. The CDR3 is 11 residues long. Germline V lookup: CDR1 MNHEY, CDR2 SMNVEV (reference sequence). The CDR3 coding sequence is TGTGCCAGCAGTCAGAACACTGGAGCTTTCTTT. Translating it yields CASSQNTGAFF.

This clonotype was counted between two and nine times. V gene TRBV7-2 combines with J gene TRBJ1-1; D uncertain. Germline lookup yields CDR1 SGHTA and CDR2 FQGNSA. The V and J ends lost 5 bases and 10 bases respectively, with 20 bases between them. The CDR3 is 14 amino acids. The CDR3 reads CASSATPYSRAAFF. The CDR3 nucleotides are TGTGCCAGCAGCGCAACCCCTTACAGCCGCGCAGCTTTCTTT.

Many counts were recorded for this clonotype. The chain is built from TRBV11-2 and TRBJ1-4; no clear D gene. This CDR3 is 13 amino acids long. Trimming left V 2 bases short and J 4 bases short, with 5 bases between. Germline CDR1 is SGHAT and CDR2 is FQNNGV. The CDR3 loop is CASSLTGNEKLFF. Here the CDR3 DNA reads TGTGCCAGCAGCTTAACTGGTAATGAAAAACTGTTTTTT.

The table lists this clonotype with a few counts. The chain uses TRBV19 and TRBJ2-5; perhaps TRBD2 as D (6 bases). This CDR3 comprises 14 residues. Germline-derived CDR1 and CDR2 are LNHDA and SQIVND (reference sequence). V dropped 3 bases and J dropped 5 bases, with 13 bases sitting between them. CDR3 nucleotide sequence: TGTGCCAGTAGTATTTATCCGGGAGCTGAGACCCAGTACTTC. Protein product: CASSIYPGAETQYF. The full variable domain, in which reference TRBV19 and TRBJ2-5 provide the parts outside the CDR3, is DGGITQSPKYLFRKEGQNVTLSCEQNLNHDAMYWYRQDPGQGLRLIYYSQIVNDFQKGDIAEGYSVSREKKESFPLTVTSAQKNPTAFYLCASSIYPGAETQYFGPGTRLLVL.

This clonotype was found once. J is TRBJ2-7 and V is TRBV5-5; 7 bases are shared with TRBD2. This CDR3 is 14 amino acids long. Germline CDR1 SGHKS, CDR2 YYEKEE (reference sequence). V shed 0 bases, J shed 3 bases, and the junction held 3 bases outside the gene matches. Here the CDR3 reads CASSLDAGVYEQYF. The CDR3 nucleotides read TGTGCCAGCAGCTTGGACGCGGGGGTCTACGAGCAGTACTTC.

The chain is built from TRBV27 and TRBJ1-5, with unresolved D. CDR3 size: 15 residues. V was pared by 9 bases and J by 3 bases, with 18 bases between. The germline V gene has CDR1 MNHEY and CDR2 SMNVEV (reference sequence). This CDR3 is CASSLRGRDNQPQHF. The CDR3 DNA is TGTGCCAGTTCCTTAAGAGGGCGCGACAATCAGCCCCAGCATTTT.

This clonotype was detected only a few times. The CDR3 region has the DNA TGTGCCTGGAGGGAAACACAGGGTAACTACGAGCAGTACTTC. Translation: CAWRETQGNYEQYF. The rearrangement uses TRBV30 and TRBJ2-5; maybe TRBD1 (6 bases). The J call may be mistaken, given a closer DNA end match to TRBJ2-7. In germline, CDR1 is GTSNPN, CDR2 SVGIG (reference sequence). CDR3 size: 14 residues.

The rearrangement joins TRBV6-5 to TRBJ2-5, with 8 positions matching TRBD2. J gave up 5 bases and V 0 bases, and 8 bases lay outside the gene matches. CDR3 size: 16 residues. Germline V gene sequence: CDR1 MNHEY, CDR2 SVGAGI. The CDR3 DNA reads as TGTGCCAGCAGTTACTCATCGCGGGAGGTGGGGGAGACCCAGTACTTC. This translates into CASSYSSREVGETQYF.

Only a few counts were recorded for this clonotype. V is TRBV5-6 and J is TRBJ1-4; D might be TRBD1 (5 bases). CDR1 and CDR2 from the germline V gene are SGHDT and YYEEEE. The CDR3 spans 14 residues. With 4 bases removed from V and 8 bases from J, the gap between germline ends came to 15 bases. This CDR3 reads CASSKGTPSEKLFF. Here the CDR3 DNA reads TGTGCCAGCAGCAAGGGGACCCCCTCCGAAAAACTGTTTTTT.

The rearrangement uses TRBV7-2 and TRBJ1-5; unclear D gene. In germline, CDR1 is SGHTA, CDR2 FQGNSA. The CDR3 contains 13 residues. V lost 4 bases and J 9 bases, leaving 13 bases between the germline ends. As DNA, the CDR3 is TGTGCCAGCAGCTGGGCCCCGACAACGCCCCAGCATTTT. It translates to CASSWAPTTPQHF.

This clonotype was recorded many times. The chain links TRBV2 to TRBJ2-7; D is perhaps TRBD2 (6 bases). The V end lost 6 bases, the J end lost 7 bases, and 16 bases lay between the germline ends. Looked up from germline, CDR1 is SNHLY and CDR2 is FYNNEI. The CDR3 contains 13 residues. The CDR3 sequence is CASRLTGTREQYF. Written as DNA, the CDR3 is TGTGCCAGCAGGCTGACCGGGACTCGGGAGCAGTACTTC.